The clone carrying this T cell receptor (beta chain) was observed once. Per the study methods: Amplification with reference gene primers provided the estimates of nucleated cell counts. Data came from immunoSEQ multiplex PCR; TCRdb stores just in-frame clones and leaves some out. Clone size and V and J calls were adopted from that table, with D and trimming inferred from the DNA. The sample has about 100,000 clones; about nine tenths are singletons. The sample is drawn from a study of blood T cell repertoires in COVID-19. The overall study: The United States, Italy and Spain supplied acute and convalescent COVID-19 samples. T cells, B-cell-depleted T cells, or PBMCs supplied cDNA or gDNA.

V dropped 1 base and J dropped 6 bases, with 16 bases sitting between them. Germline CDR1 SGHTA, CDR2 FQGNSA. This CDR3 is 16 amino acids long. Sequenced input: peripheral blood. The TCR was taken from a man in his fifties or sixties with active COVID-19. This chain links TRBV7-2 with TRBJ1-5; D gene ambiguous. The CDR3 DNA reads TGTGCCAGCAGCTTAGAGGTTGTGGGTGCGGGTCAGCCCCAGCATTTT. Translated: CASSLEVVGAGQPQHF.